This T cell receptor (beta chain) was sequenced in a study of shared clonotypes between healthy human individuals. Study summary: Three plates were used per donor for CD4 naive, three for CD4 memory, two for CD8 naive and one for CD8 memory. Study-wide findings and caveats: Of the naive CD4 clonotypes, around 4.7% were shared across several donors. Naive subsets tended to show greater estimated richness than memory subsets.

Naive CD8 cells lacked CD45RO and underwent positive selection for CCR7, leaving out terminally differentiated effector memory CD45RA+ cells. Points on this clone: Antigen: not known.

CDR1 and CDR2 (germline): SGHRS, YFSETQ. V was pared by 4 bases and J by 5 bases, with 18 bases between. The CDR3 has 15 amino acids. The run depth of the assay was deep. TCRdb's table, derived via immunoSEQ multiplex PCR, lists solely in-frame clones and lacks some. The sample includes around 2,000,000 clones, about 95% seen only once; the top ten take around 1.1%. The genes are TRBV5-1 and TRBJ1-1, with D tentatively TRBD1 (6 bases). The TCR originated in a man aged 18 to 29 in good health. The sequenced sample was naive CD8+ T cells sorted from blood. The CDR3 is CASSTAGQRGTEAFF. CDR3 coding DNA: TGCGCCAGCAGCACTGCTGGACAGCGGGGGACTGAAGCTTTCTTT.